The 17 T cell receptor beta chains below were found in one sample sequenced in a study of response to subunit inactivated influenza vaccine. TCRdb ran MiXCR on the RT-PCR reads and lists one entry per CDR3 protein. The sample holds about 620,000 distinct CDR3 sequences, about 12% seen once. The sequenced sample was PBMCs from blood, obtained on the day of vaccination. All receptors come from a man aged 50 or older who received an inactivated influenza vaccine.

In DNA form, the CDR3 reads TGTGCCAGCAGCCGGACTGAGGGCTACACCTTC. Translating gives CASSRTEGYTF. The chain employs TRBV6-2 or TRBV6-3 and TRBJ1-2; D remains unclear. This CDR3 has 11 residues. With 6 bases removed from V and 8 bases from J, the gap between germline ends came to 10 bases. Germline values: CDR1 MNHEY, CDR2 SVGEGT.

The chain uses TRBV6-5 and TRBJ2-1, with D perhaps being TRBD1 or TRBD2 (6 bases each). Germline V gene data show CDR1 as MNHEY and CDR2 as SVGAGI. This CDR3 has 15 amino acids. With 0 bases removed from V and 4 bases from J, the gap between germline ends came to 10 bases. In nucleotides, the CDR3 is TGTGCCAGCAGTTACTCTGGGGGGCTATACAATGAGCAGTTCTTC. It specifies CASSYSGGLYNEQFF.

Only a few counts were recorded for this clonotype. This chain links TRBV24-1 with TRBJ2-3, with D possibly TRBD1 on 6 matching bases. Germline lookup yields CDR1 KGHDR and CDR2 SFDVKD. V was clipped by 3 bases and J by 2 bases, with 20 bases between them. The CDR3 is made up of 18 amino acids. The CDR3 coding sequence is TGTGCCACCAGTGATCCAAGGCAGAAACAGGGCTACACAGATACGCAGTATTTT. It yields the protein CATSDPRQKQGYTDTQYF.

The V and J genes are TRBV19 and TRBJ2-1; 10 nucleotides match TRBD2. The CDR3 runs to 14 residues. In germline, CDR1 is LNHDA, CDR2 SQIVND (reference sequence). Trimming at V came to 9 bases and at J to 4 bases, leaving 6 bases not matched to a gene. The CDR3 DNA reads as TGTGCCAGCAAACTAGCGGGGCATTACAATGAGCAGTTCTTC. Translated: CASKLAGHYNEQFF.

V gene TRBV7-2 combines with J gene TRBJ1-6; a possible D gene is TRBD1 (5 bases). CDR3 length equals 14 residues. The V gene lost 2 bases and the J gene lost 10 bases, with 12 bases spanning the gap. Germline CDR1 SGHTA, CDR2 FQGNSA. For the CDR3, the DNA is TGTGCCAGCAGCTTACGGCAGGGTAGATCACCCCTCCACTTT. Its translation is CASSLRQGRSPLHF. Using reference TRBV7-2 and TRBJ1-6 for the parts outside the CDR3, the full variable domain is GAGVSQSPSNKVTEKGKDVELRCDPISGHTALYWYRQSLGQGLEFLIYFQGNSAPDKSGLPSDRFSAERTGGSVSTLTIQRTQQEDSAVYLCASSLRQGRSPLHFGNGTRLTVT.

This clonotype was seen many times. This sequence joins TRBV3-1 and TRBJ2-3, with 11 bases that match TRBD2. This CDR3 is built from 17 residues. Germline lookup yields CDR1 LGHDT and CDR2 YNNKEL (reference sequence). V was pared by 0 bases and J by 6 bases, with 8 bases of the junction left unmatched. Here the CDR3 reads CASSQDGAGTSGDTQYF. In nucleotides, the CDR3 is TGTGCCAGCAGCCAAGATGGGGCGGGGACTAGCGGCGATACGCAGTATTTT.

The table lists this clonotype with many counts. The rearrangement uses TRBV12-3 or TRBV12-4 and TRBJ2-7; 10 nucleotides agree with TRBD1. V shed 4 bases and J 3 bases; nucleotides not matched to a gene: 6. CDR3 size: 15 residues. The CDR3 DNA follows: TGTGCCAGCAGTTCCCCGGGACAGGGGATCTACGAGCAGTACTTC. The encoded protein is CASSSPGQGIYEQYF.

V gene TRBV12-3 or TRBV12-4 combines with J gene TRBJ2-4; no clear D gene. This CDR3 is 14 amino acids long. Between the trimmed V and J ends, which lost 1 base and 7 bases, there was a span of 11 bases. CDR3 DNA sequence: TGTGCCAGCAGTTTAGAGGGTATGATCAACATTCAGTACTTC. This translates into CASSLEGMINIQYF.

This clonotype appeared many times. The rearrangement joins TRBV29-1 to TRBJ2-1; D ambiguous. The CDR3 length is 10 residues. The ends were cut back, 7 bases at V and 5 bases at J, with 6 bases in the middle. Germline V CDR1 and CDR2: SQVTM, ANQGSEA. DNA for the CDR3: TGCAGCGCATGGGACAATGAGCAGTTCTTC. Protein sequence: CSAWDNEQFF.

This clonotype was recorded at least ten times. V gene TRBV15 combines with J gene TRBJ1-4, with 8 bases fitting TRBD1. The ends lost 5 bases at V and 11 bases at J; junction bases unmatched: 16. Germline V gene data show CDR1 as LNHNV and CDR2 as YYDKDF (reference sequence). This CDR3 has 16 amino acids. The CDR3 region has the DNA TGTGCCACCAGCCGAGGACAGGGACGTTCCTTTGGGAAACTGTTTTTT. Translation gives CATSRGQGRSFGKLFF.

This clonotype occurred a few times. This chain uses TRBV7-6 with TRBJ2-7; TRBD1 matches 8 bases. The CDR3 has 15 residues. Germline CDR1 and CDR2: SGHVS and FNYEAQ. Trimming removed 5 bases from V and 2 bases from J; junction bases left unmatched: 8. CDR3 amino acids: CASSPDRETTYEQYF. The CDR3 DNA is TGTGCCAGCAGCCCGGACAGGGAGACGACCTACGAGCAGTACTTC.

The gene calls are TRBV29-1 and TRBJ2-5; D is ambiguous. CDR1 SQVTM and CDR2 ANQGSEA come from the germline V gene. Trimming cost V 3 bases and J 1 base, with 9 bases left between them. The CDR3 consists of 13 residues. The CDR3 sequence is CSVDGILQETQYF. The CDR3 DNA reads as TGCAGCGTTGATGGGATACTCCAAGAGACCCAGTACTTC.

This chain joins TRBV7-9 and TRBJ1-1, with TRBD1 as a possible D gene (6 bases). Germline V gene lookup returns CDR1 SEHNR and CDR2 FQNEAQ (reference sequence). The CDR3 covers 13 residues. V was trimmed by 4 bases and J by 12 bases, leaving 18 bases between them. As DNA, the CDR3 is TGTGCCAGCAGCTCCGCATTACAGGGTCGCACTTTCTTT. Its protein is CASSSALQGRTFF.

There are a few counts of this clonotype. V is TRBV29-1 and J is TRBJ2-5; 8 positions agree with TRBD1. J was trimmed by 4 bases and V by 5 bases; bases with no gene match: 12. The germline CDR1 and CDR2 sequences are SQVTM and ANQGSEA. The CDR3 totals 15 residues. In DNA form, the CDR3 reads TGCAGCGTTCAGCAGCTAGACAGGGGAGGAGAGACCCAGTACTTC. Its protein is CSVQQLDRGGETQYF.

This clonotype was recorded many times. The chain combines TRBV4-3 with TRBJ1-2, with TRBD1 matching over 7 bases. The CDR3 sequence is 16 residues long. CDR1 is LGHNA and CDR2 is YSLEER in the germline V gene. The V and J ends lost 1 base and 4 bases, in that order; junction bases with no gene match: 9. The CDR3 DNA sequence: TGCGCCAGCAGCCAAGGGGCGACAGGGCTTATCTATGGCTACACCTTC. Its translation is CASSQGATGLIYGYTF.

V is TRBV24-1 and J is TRBJ2-3; TRBD1 matches 8 bases. The CDR3 is 15 amino acids. J gave up 1 base and V 6 bases, and 5 bases lay outside the gene matches. Germline lookup yields CDR1 KGHDR and CDR2 SFDVKD. In nucleotides, the CDR3 is TGTGCCACCAGTCCGGGACAGGTTCGCACAGATACGCAGTATTTT. This gives the protein CATSPGQVRTDTQYF.

This clonotype was detected a few times. The V call is TRBV10-3, the J call TRBJ1-1, with 8 bases identical to TRBD1. There are 14 residues in the CDR3. The germline CDR1 and CDR2 sequences are ENHRY and SYGVKD. Trimming took 10 bases from V and 1 from J; bases not matched to a gene: 8. The CDR3 coding sequence is TGTGCCACCAGACAGGGGCCCCCGAACACTGAAGCTTTCTTT. Its protein product is CATRQGPPNTEAFF.